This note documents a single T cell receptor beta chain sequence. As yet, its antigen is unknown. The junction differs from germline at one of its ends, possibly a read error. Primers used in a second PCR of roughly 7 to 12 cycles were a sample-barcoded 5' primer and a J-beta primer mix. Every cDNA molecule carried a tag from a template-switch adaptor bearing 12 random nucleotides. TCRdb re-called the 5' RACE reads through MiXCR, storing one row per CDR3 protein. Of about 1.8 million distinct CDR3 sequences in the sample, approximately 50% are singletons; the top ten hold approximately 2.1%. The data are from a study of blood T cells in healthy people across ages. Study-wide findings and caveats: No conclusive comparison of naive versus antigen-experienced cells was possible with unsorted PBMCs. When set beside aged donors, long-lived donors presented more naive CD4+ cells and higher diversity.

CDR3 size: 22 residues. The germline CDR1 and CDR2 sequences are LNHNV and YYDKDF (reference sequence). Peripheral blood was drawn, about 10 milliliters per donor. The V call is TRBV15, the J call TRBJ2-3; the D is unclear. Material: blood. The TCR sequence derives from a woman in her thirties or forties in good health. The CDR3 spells CATSRENIVSIKGSRSTDTQYF. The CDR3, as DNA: TGTGCCACCAGCAGAGAAAATATAGTTTCCATCAAGGGTAGCCGTAGCACGGATACGCAGTATTTT.